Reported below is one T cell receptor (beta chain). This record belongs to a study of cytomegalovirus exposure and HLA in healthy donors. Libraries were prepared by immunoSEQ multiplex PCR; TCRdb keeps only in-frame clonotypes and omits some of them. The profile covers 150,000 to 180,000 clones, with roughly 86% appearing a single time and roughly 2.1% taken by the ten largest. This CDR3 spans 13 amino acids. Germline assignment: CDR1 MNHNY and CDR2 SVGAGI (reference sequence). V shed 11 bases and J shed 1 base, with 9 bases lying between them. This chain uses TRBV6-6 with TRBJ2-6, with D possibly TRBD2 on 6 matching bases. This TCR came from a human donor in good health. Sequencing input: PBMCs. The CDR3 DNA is TGTGCCGGGAGGACTTCTGGGGCCAACGTCCTGACTTTC. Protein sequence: CAGRTSGANVLTF.